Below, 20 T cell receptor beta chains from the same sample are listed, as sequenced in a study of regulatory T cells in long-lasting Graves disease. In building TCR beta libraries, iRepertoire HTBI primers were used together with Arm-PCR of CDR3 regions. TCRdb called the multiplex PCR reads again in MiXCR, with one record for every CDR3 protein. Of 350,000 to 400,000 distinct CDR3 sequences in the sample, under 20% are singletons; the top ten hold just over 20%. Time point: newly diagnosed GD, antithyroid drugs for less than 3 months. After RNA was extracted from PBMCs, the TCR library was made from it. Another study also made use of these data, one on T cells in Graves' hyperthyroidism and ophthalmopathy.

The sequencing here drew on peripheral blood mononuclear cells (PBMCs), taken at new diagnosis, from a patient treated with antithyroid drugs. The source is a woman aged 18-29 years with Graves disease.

DNA of the CDR3: TGTGCCAGCAGCTTAGCCGGCAGGATTGAAGCTTTCTTT. This translates into CASSLAGRIEAFF. V gene TRBV11-1 combines with J gene TRBJ1-1; D gene ambiguous. This CDR3 has 13 amino acids. In germline, CDR1 is SGHAT, CDR2 FQDESV (reference sequence). With 0 bases removed from V and 7 bases from J, the gap between germline ends came to 9 bases. The full variable domain, rest sourced from reference TRBV11-1 and TRBJ1-1, is EAEVAQSPRYKITEKSQAVAFWCDPISGHATLYWYRQILGQGPELLVQFQDESVVDDSQLPKDRFSAERLKGVDSTLKIQPAELGDSAMYLCASSLAGRIEAFFGQGTRLTVV.

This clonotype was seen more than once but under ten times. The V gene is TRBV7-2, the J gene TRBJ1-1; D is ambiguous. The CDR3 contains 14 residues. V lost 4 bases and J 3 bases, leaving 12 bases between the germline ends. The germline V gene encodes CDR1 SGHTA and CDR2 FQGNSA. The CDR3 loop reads CASSSEGRYTEAFF. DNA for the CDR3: TGTGCCAGCAGCTCAGAGGGAAGATACACTGAAGCTTTCTTT.

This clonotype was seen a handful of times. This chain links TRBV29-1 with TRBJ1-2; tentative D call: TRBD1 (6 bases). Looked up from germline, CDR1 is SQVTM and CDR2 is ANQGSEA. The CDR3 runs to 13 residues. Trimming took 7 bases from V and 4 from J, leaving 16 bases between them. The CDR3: CSGVKQGTYGYTF. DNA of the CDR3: TGCAGCGGAGTCAAACAGGGAACCTATGGCTACACCTTC.

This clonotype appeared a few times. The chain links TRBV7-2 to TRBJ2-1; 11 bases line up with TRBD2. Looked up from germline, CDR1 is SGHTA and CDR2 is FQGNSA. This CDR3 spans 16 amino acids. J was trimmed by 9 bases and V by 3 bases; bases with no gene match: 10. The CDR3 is CASSFPRLAGMGEQFF. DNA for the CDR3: TGTGCCAGCAGCTTCCCTAGACTAGCGGGAATGGGTGAGCAGTTCTTC.

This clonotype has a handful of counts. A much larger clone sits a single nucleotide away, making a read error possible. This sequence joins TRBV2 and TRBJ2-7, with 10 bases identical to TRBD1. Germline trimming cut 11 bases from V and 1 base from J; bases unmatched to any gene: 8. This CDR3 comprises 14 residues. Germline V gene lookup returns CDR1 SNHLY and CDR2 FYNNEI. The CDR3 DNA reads TGTGCCGGCATTGGGACAGGGGAATCCTACGAGCAGTACTTC. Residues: CAGIGTGESYEQYF.

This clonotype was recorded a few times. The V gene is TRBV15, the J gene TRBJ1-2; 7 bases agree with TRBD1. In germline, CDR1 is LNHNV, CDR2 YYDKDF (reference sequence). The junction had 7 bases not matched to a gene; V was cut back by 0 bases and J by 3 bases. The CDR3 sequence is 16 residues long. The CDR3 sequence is CATSRDIHGTDYGYTF. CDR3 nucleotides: TGTGCCACCAGCAGAGATATACACGGGACAGACTATGGCTACACCTTC.

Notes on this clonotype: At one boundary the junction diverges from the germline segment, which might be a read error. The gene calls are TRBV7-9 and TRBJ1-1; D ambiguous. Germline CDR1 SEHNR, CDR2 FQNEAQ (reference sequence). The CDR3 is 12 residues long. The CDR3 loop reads CASSLVNTETFF. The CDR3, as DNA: TGTGCCAGCAGCTTAGTCAACACTGAAACTTTCTTT.

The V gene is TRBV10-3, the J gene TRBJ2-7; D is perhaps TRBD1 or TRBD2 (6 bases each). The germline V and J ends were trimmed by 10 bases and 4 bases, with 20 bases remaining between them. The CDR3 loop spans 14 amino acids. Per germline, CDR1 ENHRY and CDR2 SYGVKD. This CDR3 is CATRGTSKGYEQYF. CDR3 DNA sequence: TGTGCCACTCGCGGGACAAGCAAGGGGTACGAGCAGTACTTC.

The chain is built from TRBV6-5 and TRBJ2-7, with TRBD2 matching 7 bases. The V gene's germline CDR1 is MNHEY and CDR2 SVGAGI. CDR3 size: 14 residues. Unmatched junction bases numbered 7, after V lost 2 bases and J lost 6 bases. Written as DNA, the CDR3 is TGTGCCAGCAGTTACCCACCTCAGCGGGGCGAGCAGTACTTC. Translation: CASSYPPQRGEQYF.

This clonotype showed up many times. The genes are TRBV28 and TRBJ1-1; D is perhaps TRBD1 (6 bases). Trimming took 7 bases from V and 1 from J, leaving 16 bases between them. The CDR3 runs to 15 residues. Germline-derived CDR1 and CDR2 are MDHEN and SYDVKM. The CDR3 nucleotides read TGTGCCAGCACCCTAGGGGGACTATCGAACACTGAAGCTTTCTTT. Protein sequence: CASTLGGLSNTEAFF. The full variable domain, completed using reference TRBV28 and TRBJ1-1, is DVKVTQSSRYLVKRTGEKVFLECVQDMDHENMFWYRQDPGLGLRLIYFSYDVKMKEKGDIPEGYSVSREKKERFSLILESASTNQTSMYLCASTLGGLSNTEAFFGQGTRLTVV.

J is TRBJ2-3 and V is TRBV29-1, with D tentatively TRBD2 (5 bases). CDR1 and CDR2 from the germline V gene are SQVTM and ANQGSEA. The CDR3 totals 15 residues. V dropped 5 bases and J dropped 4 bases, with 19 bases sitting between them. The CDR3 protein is CSVLEGLANPDTQYF. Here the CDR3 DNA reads TGCAGCGTTCTAGAAGGACTTGCAAACCCAGATACGCAGTATTTT.

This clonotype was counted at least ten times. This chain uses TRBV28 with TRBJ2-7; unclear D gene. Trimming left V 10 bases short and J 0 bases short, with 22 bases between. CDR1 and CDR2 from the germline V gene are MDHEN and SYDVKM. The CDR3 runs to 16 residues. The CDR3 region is CATTPSQVSSSYEQYF. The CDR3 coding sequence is TGTGCCACCACACCAAGCCAGGTGTCCTCCTCCTACGAGCAGTACTTC.

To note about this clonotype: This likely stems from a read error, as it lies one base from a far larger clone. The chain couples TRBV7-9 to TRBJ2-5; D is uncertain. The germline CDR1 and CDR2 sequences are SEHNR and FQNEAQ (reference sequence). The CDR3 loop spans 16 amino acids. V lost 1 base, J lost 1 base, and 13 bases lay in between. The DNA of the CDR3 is TGTGCCAGCAGCTTAGATACGGAGTCAGCCCAAGAGACCCAGTACTTC. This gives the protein CASSLDTESAQETQYF.

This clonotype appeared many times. The CDR3 is CASSLAVEETQYF. In DNA form, the CDR3 reads TGCGCCAGCAGCTTGGCGGTGGAAGAGACCCAGTACTTC. V gene TRBV5-1 combines with J gene TRBJ2-5, with D unresolved. CDR1 is SGHRS, CDR2 YFSETQ, per germline. Trimming removed 0 bases from V and 3 bases from J, with 6 bases in between. The CDR3 covers 13 residues.

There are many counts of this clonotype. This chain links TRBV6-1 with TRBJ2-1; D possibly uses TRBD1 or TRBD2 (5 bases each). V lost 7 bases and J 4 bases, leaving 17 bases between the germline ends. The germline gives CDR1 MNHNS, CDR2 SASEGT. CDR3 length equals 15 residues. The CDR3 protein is CASTQPGALYNEQFF. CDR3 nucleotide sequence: TGTGCCAGCACTCAGCCCGGGGCCCTTTACAATGAGCAGTTCTTC.

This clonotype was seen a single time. The CDR3 sequence: CASSDTRGSNQPQHF. In nucleotides, the CDR3 is TGTGCCAGCAGCGACACAAGGGGTAGCAATCAGCCCCAGCATTTT. The chain joins TRBV7-9 to TRBJ1-5; maybe TRBD1 (5 bases). Between the trimmed V and J ends, which lost 5 bases and 0 bases, there was a span of 11 bases. There are 15 residues in the CDR3. Per the germline V gene, CDR1 is SEHNR and CDR2 is FQNEAQ (reference sequence).

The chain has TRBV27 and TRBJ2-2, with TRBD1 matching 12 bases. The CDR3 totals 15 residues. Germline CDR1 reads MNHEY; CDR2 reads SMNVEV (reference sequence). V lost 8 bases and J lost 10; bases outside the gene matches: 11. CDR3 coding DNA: TGTGCCAGCGCCTGGGGACAGGGGGCCTCATCGGAGCTGTTTTTT. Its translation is CASAWGQGASSELFF.

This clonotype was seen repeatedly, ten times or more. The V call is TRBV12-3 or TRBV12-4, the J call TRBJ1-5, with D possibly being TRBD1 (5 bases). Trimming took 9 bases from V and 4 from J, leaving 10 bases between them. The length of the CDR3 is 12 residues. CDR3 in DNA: TGTGCCAGTAGACAGACTAATCAGCCCCAGCATTTT. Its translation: CASRQTNQPQHF.

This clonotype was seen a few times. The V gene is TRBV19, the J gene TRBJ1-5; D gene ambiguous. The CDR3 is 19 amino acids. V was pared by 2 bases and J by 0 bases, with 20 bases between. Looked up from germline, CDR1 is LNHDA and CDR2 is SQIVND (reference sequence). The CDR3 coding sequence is TGTGCCAGTAGTATACCGGCAGGTGCCAGGCGTTATAGCAATCAGCCCCAGCATTTT. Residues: CASSIPAGARRYSNQPQHF.

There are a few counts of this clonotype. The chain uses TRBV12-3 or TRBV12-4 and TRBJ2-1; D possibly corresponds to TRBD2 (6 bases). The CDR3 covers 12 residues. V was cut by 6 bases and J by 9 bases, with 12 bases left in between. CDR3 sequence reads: CASRGGRIEQFF. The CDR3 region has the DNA TGTGCCAGCAGGGGGGGACGGATTGAGCAGTTCTTC.